This T cell receptor beta chain was documented in a study of response to subunit inactivated influenza vaccine. The study's findings and limits: The authors put forward the suggestion that each seasonal influenza vaccination may bring in only a limited number of new T cells.

TCRdb re-derived calls from the RT-PCR reads in MiXCR, one entry per CDR3 protein. Of 530,000 or so distinct CDR3 sequences listed, about 14% were seen once; the top ten hold approximately 10%. The ends were cut back, 5 bases at V and 0 bases at J, with 11 bases in the middle. The germline V gene has CDR1 DFQATT and CDR2 SNEGSKA (reference sequence). The CDR3 totals 13 residues. As for this clonotype: Antigen unknown.

The clonotype comes from a man aged 50-60 years who received an inactivated influenza vaccine. The specimen was PBMCs from blood, collected approximately 12 days after vaccination. This rearrangement joins TRBV20-1 to TRBJ2-7; D could derive from TRBD1 or TRBD2 (5 bases each). Written as DNA, the CDR3 is TGCAGTGCTGACCCGGGACGCTCCTACGAGCAGTACTTC. It is translated as CSADPGRSYEQYF.